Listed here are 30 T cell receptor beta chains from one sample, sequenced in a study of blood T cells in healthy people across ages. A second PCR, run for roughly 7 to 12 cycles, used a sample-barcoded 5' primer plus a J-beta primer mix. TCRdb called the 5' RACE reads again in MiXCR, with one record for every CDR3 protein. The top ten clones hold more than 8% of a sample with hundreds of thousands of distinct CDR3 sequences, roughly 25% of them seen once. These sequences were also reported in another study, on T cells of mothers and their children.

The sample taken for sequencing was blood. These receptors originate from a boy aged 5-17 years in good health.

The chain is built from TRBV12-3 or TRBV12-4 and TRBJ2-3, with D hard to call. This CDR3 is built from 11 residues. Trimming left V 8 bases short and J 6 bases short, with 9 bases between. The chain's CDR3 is CASVMRDTQYF. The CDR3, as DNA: TGTGCCAGCGTCATGAGGGATACGCAGTATTTT.

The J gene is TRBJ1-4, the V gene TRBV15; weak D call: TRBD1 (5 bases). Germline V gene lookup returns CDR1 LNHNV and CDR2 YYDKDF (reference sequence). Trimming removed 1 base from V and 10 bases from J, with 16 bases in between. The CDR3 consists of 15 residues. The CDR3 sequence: CATSRGAPGLVKLFF. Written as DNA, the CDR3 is TGTGCCACCAGCAGAGGAGCCCCAGGGTTAGTAAAACTGTTTTTT.

Here the CDR3 reads CASSSRAEGNTIYF. In DNA form, the CDR3 reads TGTGCCAGCAGCTCCCGGGCCGAAGGAAACACCATATATTTT. The rearrangement uses TRBV7-8 and TRBJ1-3, with unresolved D. Trimming left V 4 bases short and J 4 bases short, with 11 bases between. Per the germline V gene, CDR1 is SGHVS and CDR2 is FQNEAQ. This CDR3 region has 14 residues.

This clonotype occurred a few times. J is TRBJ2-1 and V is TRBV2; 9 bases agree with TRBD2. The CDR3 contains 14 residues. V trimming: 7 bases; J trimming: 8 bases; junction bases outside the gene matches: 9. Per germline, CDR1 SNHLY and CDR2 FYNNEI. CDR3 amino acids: CASNVVAGDYEQFF. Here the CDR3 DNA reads TGTGCCAGCAATGTTGTAGCGGGAGATTATGAGCAGTTCTTC.

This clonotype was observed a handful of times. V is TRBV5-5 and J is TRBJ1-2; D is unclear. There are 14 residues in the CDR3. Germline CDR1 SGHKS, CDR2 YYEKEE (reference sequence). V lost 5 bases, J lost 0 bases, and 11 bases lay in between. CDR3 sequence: CASSRQAANYGYTF. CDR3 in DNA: TGTGCCAGCAGTAGACAAGCAGCTAACTATGGCTACACCTTC. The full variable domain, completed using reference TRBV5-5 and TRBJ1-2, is DAGVTQSPTHLIKTRGQQVTLRCSPISGHKSVSWYQQVLGQGPQFIFQYYEKEERGRGNFPDRFSARQFPNYSSELNVNALLLGDSALYLCASSRQAANYGYTFGSGTRLTVV.

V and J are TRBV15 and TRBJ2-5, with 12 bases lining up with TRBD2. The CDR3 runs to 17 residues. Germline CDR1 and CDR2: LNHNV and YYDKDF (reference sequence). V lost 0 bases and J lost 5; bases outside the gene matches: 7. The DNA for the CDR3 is TGTGCCACCAGCAGAGACAGACTAGCGGGAGTCCGGGAGACCCAGTACTTC. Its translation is CATSRDRLAGVRETQYF.

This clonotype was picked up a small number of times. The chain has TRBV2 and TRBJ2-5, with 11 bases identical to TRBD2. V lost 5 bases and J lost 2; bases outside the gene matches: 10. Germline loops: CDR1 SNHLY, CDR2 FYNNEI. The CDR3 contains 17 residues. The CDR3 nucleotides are TGTGCCAGCAGTTTCCACCCGGGACTAGCGGAGCAAGAGACCCAGTACTTC. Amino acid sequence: CASSFHPGLAEQETQYF.

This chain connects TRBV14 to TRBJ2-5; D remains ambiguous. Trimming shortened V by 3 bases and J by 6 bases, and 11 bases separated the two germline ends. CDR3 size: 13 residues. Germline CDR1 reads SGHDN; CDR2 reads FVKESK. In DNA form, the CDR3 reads TGTGCCAGCAGCCAGGGTGTTGGAAAGACCCAGTACTTC. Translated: CASSQGVGKTQYF.

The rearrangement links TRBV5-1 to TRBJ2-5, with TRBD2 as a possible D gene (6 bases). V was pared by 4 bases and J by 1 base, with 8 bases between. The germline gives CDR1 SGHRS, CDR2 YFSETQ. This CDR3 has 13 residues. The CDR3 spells CASSMGLQETQYF. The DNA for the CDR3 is TGCGCCAGCAGCATGGGACTCCAAGAGACCCAGTACTTC.

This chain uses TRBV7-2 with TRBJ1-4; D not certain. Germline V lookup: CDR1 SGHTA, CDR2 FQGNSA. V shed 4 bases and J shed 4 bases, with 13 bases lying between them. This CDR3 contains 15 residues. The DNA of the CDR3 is TGTGCCAGCAGCTCCTCGGCAGAAATTAATGAAAAACTGTTTTTT. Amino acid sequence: CASSSSAEINEKLFF.

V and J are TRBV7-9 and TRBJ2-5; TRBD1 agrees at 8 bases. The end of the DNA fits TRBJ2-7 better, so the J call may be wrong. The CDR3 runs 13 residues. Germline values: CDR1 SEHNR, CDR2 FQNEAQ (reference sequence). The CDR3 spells CASSLTGVGEQYF. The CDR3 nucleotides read TGTGCCAGCAGCCTGACAGGGGTGGGCGAGCAGTACTTC.

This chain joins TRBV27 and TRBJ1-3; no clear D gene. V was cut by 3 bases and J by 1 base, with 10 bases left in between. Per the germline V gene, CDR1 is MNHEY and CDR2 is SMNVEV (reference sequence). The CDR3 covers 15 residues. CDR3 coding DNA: TGTGCCAGCAGTTTTCATGTGGTGTCTGGAAACACCATATATTTT. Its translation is CASSFHVVSGNTIYF.

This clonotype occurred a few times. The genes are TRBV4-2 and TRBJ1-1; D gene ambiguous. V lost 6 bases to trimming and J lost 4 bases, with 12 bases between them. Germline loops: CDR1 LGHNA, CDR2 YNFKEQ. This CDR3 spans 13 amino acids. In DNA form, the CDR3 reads TGTGCCAGCAGTCTTAAAACGGGCACTGAAGCTTTCTTT. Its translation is CASSLKTGTEAFF.

CDR3 in DNA: TGTGCCAGCTCACCTCACTCAGACGGGGAGCTGTTTTTT. It is translated as CASSPHSDGELFF. The chain is built from TRBV18 and TRBJ2-2; D is undetermined. V dropped 3 bases and J dropped 7 bases, with 9 bases sitting between them. This CDR3 has 13 amino acids. Germline-derived CDR1 and CDR2 are KGHSH and LQKENI. The full variable domain, completed using reference TRBV18 and TRBJ2-2, is NAGVMQNPRHLVRRRGQEARLRCSPMKGHSHVYWYRQLPEEGLKFMVYLQKENIIDESGMPKERFSAEFPKEGPSILRIQQVVRGDSAAYFCASSPHSDGELFFGEGSRLTVL.

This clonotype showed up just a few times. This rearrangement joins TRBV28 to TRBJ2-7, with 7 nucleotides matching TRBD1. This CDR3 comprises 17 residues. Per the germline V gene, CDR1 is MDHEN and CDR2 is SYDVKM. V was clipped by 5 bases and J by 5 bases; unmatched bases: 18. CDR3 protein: CASSLTLNRQGLNEQYF. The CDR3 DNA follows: TGTGCCAGCAGTCTCACCCTAAATCGACAGGGTCTCAACGAGCAGTACTTC. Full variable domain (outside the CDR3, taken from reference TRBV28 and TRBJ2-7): DVKVTQSSRYLVKRTGEKVFLECVQDMDHENMFWYRQDPGLGLRLIYFSYDVKMKEKGDIPEGYSVSREKKERFSLILESASTNQTSMYLCASSLTLNRQGLNEQYFGPGTRLTVT.

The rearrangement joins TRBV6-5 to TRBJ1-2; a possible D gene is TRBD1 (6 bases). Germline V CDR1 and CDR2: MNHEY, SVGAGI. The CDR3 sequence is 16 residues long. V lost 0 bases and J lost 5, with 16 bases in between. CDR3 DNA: TGTGCCAGCAGTTACTCCTATGGACAGCGGGCGTATGGCTACACCTTC. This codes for CASSYSYGQRAYGYTF.

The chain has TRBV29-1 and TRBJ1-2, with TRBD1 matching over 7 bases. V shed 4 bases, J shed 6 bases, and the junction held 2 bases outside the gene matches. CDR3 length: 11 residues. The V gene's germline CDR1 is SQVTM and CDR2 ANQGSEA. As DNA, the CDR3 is TGCAGCGTTGTCAGGGGGAATGGCTACACCTTC. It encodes CSVVRGNGYTF.

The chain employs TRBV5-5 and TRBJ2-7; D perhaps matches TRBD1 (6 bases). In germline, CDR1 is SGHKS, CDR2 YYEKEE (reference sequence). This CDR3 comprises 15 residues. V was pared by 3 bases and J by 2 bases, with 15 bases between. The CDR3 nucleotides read TGTGCCAGCAGCTATGGACAGCTAGAAGCCTACGAGCAGTACTTC. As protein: CASSYGQLEAYEQYF.

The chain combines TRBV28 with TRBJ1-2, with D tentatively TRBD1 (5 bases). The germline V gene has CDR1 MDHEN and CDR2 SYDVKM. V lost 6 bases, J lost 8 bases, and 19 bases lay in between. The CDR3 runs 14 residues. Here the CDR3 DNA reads TGTGCCAGCAGCTCACCGGGACCCCCAGCGGGCTACACCTTC. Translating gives CASSSPGPPAGYTF.

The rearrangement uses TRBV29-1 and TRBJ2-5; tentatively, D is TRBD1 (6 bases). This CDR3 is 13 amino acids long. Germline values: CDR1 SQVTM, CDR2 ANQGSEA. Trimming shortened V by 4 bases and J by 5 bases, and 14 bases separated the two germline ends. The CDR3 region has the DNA TGCAGCGTTGGGGGGCGGCAGTTCGAGACCCAGTACTTC. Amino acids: CSVGGRQFETQYF.

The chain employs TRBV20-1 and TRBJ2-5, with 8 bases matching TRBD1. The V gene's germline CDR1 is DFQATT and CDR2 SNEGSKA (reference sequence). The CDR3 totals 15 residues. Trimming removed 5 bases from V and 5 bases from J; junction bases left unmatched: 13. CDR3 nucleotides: TGCAGTGCTCCTAAGGTTACAGGGGGGAGCGAGACCCAGTACTTC. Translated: CSAPKVTGGSETQYF.

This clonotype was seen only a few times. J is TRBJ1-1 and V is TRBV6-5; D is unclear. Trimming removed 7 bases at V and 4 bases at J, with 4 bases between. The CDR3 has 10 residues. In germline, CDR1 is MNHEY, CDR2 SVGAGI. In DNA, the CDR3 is TGTGCCAGCATTTCCACTGAAGCTTTCTTT. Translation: CASISTEAFF.

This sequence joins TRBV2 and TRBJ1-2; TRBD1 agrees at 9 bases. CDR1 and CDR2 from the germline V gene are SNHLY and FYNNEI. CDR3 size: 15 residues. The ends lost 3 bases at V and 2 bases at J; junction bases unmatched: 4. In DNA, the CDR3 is TGTGCCAGCAGTGACCGGACAGGGGCCAACTATGGCTACACCTTC. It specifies CASSDRTGANYGYTF.

The CDR3 DNA is TGTGCCAGCAGCCAAGAACAGGGCGAGACCCAGTACTTC. Amino acids: CASSQEQGETQYF. This chain joins TRBV3-1 and TRBJ2-5; D perhaps matches TRBD1 (6 bases). V lost 0 bases and J 5 bases, leaving 7 bases between the germline ends. CDR3 length: 13 residues. CDR1 and CDR2 (germline): LGHDT, YNNKEL (reference sequence).

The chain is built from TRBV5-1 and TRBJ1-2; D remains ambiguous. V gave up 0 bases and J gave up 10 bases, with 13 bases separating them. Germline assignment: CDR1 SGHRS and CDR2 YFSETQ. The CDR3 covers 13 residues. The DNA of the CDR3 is TGCGCCAGCAGCTTGGGGCAGTCACTCGACTACACCTTC. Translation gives CASSLGQSLDYTF.

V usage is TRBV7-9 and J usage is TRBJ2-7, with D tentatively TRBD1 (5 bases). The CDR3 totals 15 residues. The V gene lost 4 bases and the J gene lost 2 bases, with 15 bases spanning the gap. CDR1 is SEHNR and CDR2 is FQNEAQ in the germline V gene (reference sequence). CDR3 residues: CASSSLTDRAYEQYF. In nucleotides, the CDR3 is TGTGCCAGCAGCTCCCTTACCGACAGAGCCTACGAGCAGTACTTC.

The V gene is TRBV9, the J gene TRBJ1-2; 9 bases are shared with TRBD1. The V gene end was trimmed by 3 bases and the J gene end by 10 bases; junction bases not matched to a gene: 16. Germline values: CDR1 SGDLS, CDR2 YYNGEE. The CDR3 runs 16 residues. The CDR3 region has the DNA TGTGCCAGCAGCGGGACAGGGGAGAATGTATGGTTAGCCTACACCTTC. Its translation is CASSGTGENVWLAYTF.

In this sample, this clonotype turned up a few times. Here the CDR3 DNA reads TGCAGCGTTGAAGGACTAGCGGGAGGTTACGAGCAGTACTTC. Amino acids: CSVEGLAGGYEQYF. The chain links TRBV29-1 to TRBJ2-7, with TRBD2 identical over 13 bases. Trimming took 1 base from V and 4 from J; bases not matched to a gene: 1. CDR3 size: 14 residues. Germline-derived CDR1 and CDR2 are SQVTM and ANQGSEA.

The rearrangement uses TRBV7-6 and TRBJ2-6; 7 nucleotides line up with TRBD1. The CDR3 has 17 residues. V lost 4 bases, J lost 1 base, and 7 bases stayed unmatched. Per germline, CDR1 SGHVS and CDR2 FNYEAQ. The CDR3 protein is CASSSMGQQSGANVLTF. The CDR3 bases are TGTGCCAGCAGCTCAATGGGACAGCAATCTGGGGCCAACGTCCTGACTTTC. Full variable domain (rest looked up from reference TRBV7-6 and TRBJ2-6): GAGVSQSPRYKVTKRGQDVALRCDPISGHVSLYWYRQALGQGPEFLTYFNYEAQQDKSGLPNDRFSAERPEGSISTLTIQRTEQRDSAMYRCASSSMGQQSGANVLTFGAGSRLTVL.

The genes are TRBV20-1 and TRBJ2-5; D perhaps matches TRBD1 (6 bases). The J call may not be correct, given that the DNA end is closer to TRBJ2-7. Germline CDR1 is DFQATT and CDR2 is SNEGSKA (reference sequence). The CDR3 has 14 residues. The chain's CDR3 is CSATRTGLRYEQYF. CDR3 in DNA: TGCAGTGCTACCCGAACAGGGTTGAGGTACGAGCAGTACTTC.